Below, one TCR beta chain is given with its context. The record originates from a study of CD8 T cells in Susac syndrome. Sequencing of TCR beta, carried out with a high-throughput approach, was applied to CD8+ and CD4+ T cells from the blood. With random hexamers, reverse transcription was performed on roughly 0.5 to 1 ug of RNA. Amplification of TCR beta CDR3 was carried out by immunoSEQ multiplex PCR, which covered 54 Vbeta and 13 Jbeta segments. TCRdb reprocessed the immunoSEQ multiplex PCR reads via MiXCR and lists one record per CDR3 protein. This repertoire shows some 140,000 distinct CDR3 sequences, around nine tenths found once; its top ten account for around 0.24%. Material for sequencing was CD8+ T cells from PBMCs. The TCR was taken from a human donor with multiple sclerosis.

Here the CDR3 reads CASSQDRGTHNEQFF. The CDR3 coding sequence is TGCGCCAGCAGCCAAGATCGGGGGACCCACAATGAGCAGTTCTTC. This rearrangement joins TRBV4-1 to TRBJ2-1, with a weak D call TRBD2 (6 bases). V shed 0 bases and J shed 5 bases, with 11 bases lying between them. CDR3 length equals 15 residues. Germline lookup yields CDR1 MGHRA and CDR2 YSYEKL.